These T cell receptor beta chains were read from a single sample in a study of blood T cells in healthy people across ages. Each CDR3 protein gets one entry after TCRdb re-called the 5' RACE reads with MiXCR. The profile covers hundreds of thousands of distinct CDR3 sequences, with about 30% appearing a single time and 15% to 19% taken by the ten largest. Material for sequencing was blood. These receptors were collected from an elderly woman in good health. CDR3s include the opening cysteine and the closing phenylalanine or tryptophan. Fields, in order: clone size, D gene, J gene, V gene, CDR3 DNA, CDR3 protein. The D gene is left open where the match is weak. Clone size is shown for a subset of rows, as once, few, many or a class of expanded clone.

>many|.|TRBJ2-1|TRBV28
TGTGCCAGCAGTCTTTCCGGGCGCTCCTACAATGAGCAGTTCTTC
CASSLSGRSYNEQFF
>once|TRBD2|TRBJ2-5|TRBV20-1
TGCAGTACTACCTTTGGTGCGGCGGGGGACCAAGAGACCCAGTACTTC
CSTTFGAAGDQETQYF
>few|TRBD2|TRBJ2-5|TRBV6-2/TRBV6-3
TGTGCCAGCAGCGCCTCGGGACTACAAGAGACCCAGTACTTC
CASSASGLQETQYF
>few|.|TRBJ1-4|TRBV12-3/TRBV12-4
TGTGCCAGCAGGGCCCGGTCTAATGAAAAACTGTTTTTT
CASRARSNEKLFF
>few|.|TRBJ1-5|TRBV7-2
TGTGCCAGCAGCTTTGCAACGGGGAATCAGCCCCAGCATTTT
CASSFATGNQPQHF
>.|TRBD1|TRBJ2-3|TRBV2
TGTGCCAGCAAGAGGACAGGGATGGACCTCACGGATACGCAGTATTTT
CASKRTGMDLTDTQYF
>many|TRBD2|TRBJ2-1|TRBV9
TGTGCCAGCAGCGCAGCGGGGGGGCCGAGCAATGAGCAGTTCTTC
CASSAAGGPSNEQFF
>.|.|TRBJ1-5|TRBV3-1
TGTGCCAGCGGAGAGAATCAGCCCCAGCATTTT
CASGENQPQHF
>few|.|TRBJ1-1|TRBV4-3
TGCGCCAGCAGCCAAGATAGTAGCGGAGCGCGGCGAACTTTCTTT
CASSQDSSGARRTFF
>.|.|TRBJ1-5|TRBV7-9
TGTGCCAGCAGCACCTCAGGGTACAATCAGCCCCAGCATTTT
CASSTSGYNQPQHF
>.|.|TRBJ2-3|TRBV5-1
TGCGCCAGCAGCTTGCATGGGGTTACGAGCTCAGATACGCAGTATTTT
CASSLHGVTSSDTQYF
>.|TRBD2|TRBJ2-5|TRBV6-2/TRBV6-3
TGTGCCAGCAGTTACCCCTCGGGACTAGAAGAGACCCAGTACTTC
CASSYPSGLEETQYF
>few|.|TRBJ2-2|TRBV5-5
TGTGCCAGCAGCTTGTCGGGACCCGCGAACACCGGGGAGCTGTTTTTT
CASSLSGPANTGELFF
>many|.|TRBJ2-7|TRBV7-3
TGTGCCAGCTCCCCGAGTGGGGGGCTAAGCGAGCAGTACTTC
CASSPSGGLSEQYF
>many|.|TRBJ2-5|TRBV12-3/TRBV12-4
TGTGCCAGCACGGGGGCTCCGGAGACCCAGTACTTC
CASTGAPETQYF
>.|TRBD2|TRBJ2-5|TRBV30
TGTGCCTGGAGTGTATGGCTAGCGGTAGGGGAGACCCAGTACTTC
CAWSVWLAVGETQYF
>many|.|TRBJ2-6|TRBV2
TGTGCCAGCAGCCTGACCCGCTCTGGGGCCAACGTCCTGACTTTC
CASSLTRSGANVLTF
>many|.|TRBJ2-5|TRBV9
TGTGCCAGCAGCGTAGACGACAGGAGATTGGAGACCCAGTACTTC
CASSVDDRRLETQYF
>many|.|TRBJ2-5|TRBV14
TGTGCCAGCAGCCAAGCCCAGACCCAGTACTTC
CASSQAQTQYF
>.|TRBD1|TRBJ2-5|TRBV19
TGTGCCAGTAGTATAGAAGGAGGGACAGGGGGCTTAGAGACCCAGTACTTC
CASSIEGGTGGLETQYF
>few|.|TRBJ1-1|TRBV6-6
TGTGCCAGCAGCCTAAAACTAACGGTGAACACTGAAGCTTTCTTT
CASSLKLTVNTEAFF
>many|.|TRBJ2-7|TRBV20-1
TGCAGTGCTAGACCTCTCGGGTACGAGCAGTACTTC
CSARPLGYEQYF
>many|.|TRBJ1-6|TRBV4-2
TGTGCCAGCAGCCAAGGGGAAGGACGAAATTCACCCCTCCACTTT
CASSQGEGRNSPLHF
>many|TRBD2|TRBJ2-5|TRBV12-3/TRBV12-4
TGTGCCACCCCCGGGACTAGCGGCGCCGTAGGGAAGACCCAGTACTTC
CATPGTSGAVGKTQYF
>.|.|TRBJ2-4|TRBV20-1
TGCAGTGCCCTACCTACAGAGATCCTAGCCAAAAACATTCAGTACTTC
CSALPTEILAKNIQYF
>once|TRBD1|TRBJ1-5|TRBV6-1
TGTGCCAGCAGTCCCCGGTCGACAGGGCTCGGCAATCAGCCCCAGCATTTT
CASSPRSTGLGNQPQHF
>.|TRBD1|TRBJ1-1|TRBV5-1
TGCGCCAGCAGCTCGGGGACAGGAGTTGACACTGAAGCTTTCTTT
CASSSGTGVDTEAFF
>few|TRBD1|TRBJ2-5|TRBV20-1
TGCAGTGTCAACCCCGGACAGGGTTCTGGGAATGAGCAGTACTTC
CSVNPGQGSGNEQYF
>many|.|TRBJ2-7|TRBV12-3/TRBV12-4
TGTGCCAGCAGTTTCGGTTTTACGGCGGGTTGGAGATACGAGCAGTACTTC
CASSFGFTAGWRYEQYF
>few|.|TRBJ1-2|TRBV4-2
TGTGCCAGCAGCCAAGATATTGGATCGAAGGCAGGGGACTATGGCTACACCTTC
CASSQDIGSKAGDYGYTF
>many|.|TRBJ1-2|TRBV7-9
TGTGCTTGGTTTTTGGACTCCTATGGCTACACCTTC
CAWFLDSYGYTF
>.|.|TRBJ2-5|TRBV4-1
TGCGCCAGCAGAAGGCAGGGAGATGAGACCCAGTACTTC
CASRRQGDETQYF
>many|.|TRBJ2-3|TRBV5-4
TGTGCCAGCAGCTCCGCCGGGTCCTCCCATAGCACAGATACGCAGTATTTT
CASSSAGSSHSTDTQYF
>few|TRBD2|TRBJ2-1|TRBV5-6
TGTGCCAGCAGCCCAGGGACTAGCGGATGGCGGGTGTTCTTC
CASSPGTSGWRVFF
>many|TRBD1|TRBJ2-7|TRBV5-1
TGCGCCAGCAGCTTAATGCCGGGACAGGTCTACTACGAGCAGTACTTC
CASSLMPGQVYYEQYF
>many|TRBD2|TRBJ2-7|TRBV5-1
TGCGCCAGCAGTCCTCGACTAGCGGGGTCCTACGAGCAGTACTTC
CASSPRLAGSYEQYF
>many|.|TRBJ1-2|TRBV3-1
TGTGCCAGCAGCCAAGAGGTGCTGAGCTATGGCTACACCTTC
CASSQEVLSYGYTF
>many|.|TRBJ1-5|TRBV18
TGTGCCAGCTCCGCAGGGGACGGCGTACGGCCCCAGCATTTT
CASSAGDGVRPQHF
>.|.|TRBJ2-3|TRBV20-1
TGCAGTGCTAGTGTACCAGGGGTTGACACAGATACGCAGTATTTT
CSASVPGVDTDTQYF
>many|TRBD2|TRBJ2-1|TRBV24-1
TGTGCCACCGCTGGGGGGGGGTACAATGAGCAGTTCTTC
CATAGGGYNEQFF
>many|TRBD1|TRBJ1-2|TRBV29-1
TGCAGCGTCGCAGACAGGGGGACTAACTATGGCTACACCTTC
CSVADRGTNYGYTF
>many|TRBD2|TRBJ2-3|TRBV3-1
TGTGCCAGCAGCCAACCGGGACTAGCGGGGGGATCCACAGATACGCAGTATTTT
CASSQPGLAGGSTDTQYF
>many|.|TRBJ2-7|TRBV20-1
TGCAGTGCTATGGAGGGGGCGCGAGAGCAGTACTTC
CSAMEGAREQYF
>many|.|TRBJ1-1|TRBV7-2
TGTGCCAGCAGCCTGTACATCACTGAAGCTTTCTTT
CASSLYITEAFF
>.|.|TRBJ2-3|TRBV6-2/TRBV6-3
TGTGCCAGCAGCGGGGGAAGCGGCGGGGCAGATACGCAGTATTTT
CASSGGSGGADTQYF
>few|.|TRBJ1-2|TRBV5-6
TGTGCCAGCAGCTCCTTTATGGGAGGCTATGGCTACACCTTC
CASSSFMGGYGYTF
>few|TRBD1|TRBJ1-5|TRBV6-2/TRBV6-3
TGTGCCAGCAGTTCCATTGTGGGGACAGCTTCAAATCAGCCCCAGCATTTT
CASSSIVGTASNQPQHF
>many|.|TRBJ2-1|TRBV6-1
TGTGCCAGCAGTCGACAGAACAATGAGCAGTTCTTC
CASSRQNNEQFF
>few|.|TRBJ2-5|TRBV6-1
TGTGCCAGCAGGCGCGGGGACTGGGAAGAGACCCAGTACTTC
CASRRGDWEETQYF
>many|TRBD1|TRBJ2-5|TRBV29-1
TGCAGCGTTGACCGGACAGGAAAAGAGACCCAGTACTTC
CSVDRTGKETQYF
>few|TRBD1|TRBJ1-1|TRBV20-1
TGCAGTGCTACAAAGCCTACAGGGGGTAGAACTGAAGCTTTCTTT
CSATKPTGGRTEAFF
>many|TRBD2|TRBJ2-3|TRBV5-1
TGCGCCAGCTTATCGGGACTAGCGGGGACTACAGATACGCAGTATTTT
CASLSGLAGTTDTQYF
>.|.|TRBJ2-5|TRBV24-1
TGTGCCACCGGCAGGGGAGAGACCCAGTACTTC
CATGRGETQYF
>.|.|TRBJ2-7|TRBV7-3
TGTGCCAGCAGTTTAGAAGGAATCTACGAGCAGTACTTC
CASSLEGIYEQYF
>many|.|TRBJ2-1|TRBV19
TGTGCCAGTAGTATAGCACCCCGGGGGGAGCAGTTCTTC
CASSIAPRGEQFF